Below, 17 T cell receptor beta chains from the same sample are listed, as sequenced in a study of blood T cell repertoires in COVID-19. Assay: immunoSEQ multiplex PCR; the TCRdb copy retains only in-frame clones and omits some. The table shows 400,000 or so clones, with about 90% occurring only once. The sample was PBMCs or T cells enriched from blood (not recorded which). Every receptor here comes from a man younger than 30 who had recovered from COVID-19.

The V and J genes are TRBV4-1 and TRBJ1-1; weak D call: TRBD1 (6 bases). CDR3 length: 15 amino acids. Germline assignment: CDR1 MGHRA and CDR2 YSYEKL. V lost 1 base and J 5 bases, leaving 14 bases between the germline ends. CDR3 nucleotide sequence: TGCGCCAGCAGCCAAGCAGGGGTGGGGAAGACTGAAGCTTTCTTT. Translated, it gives CASSQAGVGKTEAFF.

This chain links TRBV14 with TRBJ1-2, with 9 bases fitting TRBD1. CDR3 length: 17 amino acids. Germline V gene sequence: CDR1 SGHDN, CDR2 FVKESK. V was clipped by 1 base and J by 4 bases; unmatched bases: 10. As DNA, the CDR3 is TGTGCCAGCAGCCAAGCGGGGGACAGGGCCGACCTCTATGGCTACACCTTC. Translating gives CASSQAGDRADLYGYTF.

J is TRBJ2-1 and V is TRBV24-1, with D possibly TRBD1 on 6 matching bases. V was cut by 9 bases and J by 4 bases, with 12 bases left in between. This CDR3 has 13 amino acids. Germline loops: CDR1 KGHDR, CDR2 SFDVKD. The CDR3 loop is CATDPGDYNEQFF. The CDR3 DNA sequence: TGTGCCACCGACCCAGGGGATTACAATGAGCAGTTCTTC.

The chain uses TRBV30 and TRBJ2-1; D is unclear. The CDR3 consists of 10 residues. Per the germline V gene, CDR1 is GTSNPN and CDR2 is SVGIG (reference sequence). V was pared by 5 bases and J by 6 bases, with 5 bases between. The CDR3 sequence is CAWERNEQFF. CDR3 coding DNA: TGTGCCTGGGAGCGCAATGAGCAGTTCTTC.

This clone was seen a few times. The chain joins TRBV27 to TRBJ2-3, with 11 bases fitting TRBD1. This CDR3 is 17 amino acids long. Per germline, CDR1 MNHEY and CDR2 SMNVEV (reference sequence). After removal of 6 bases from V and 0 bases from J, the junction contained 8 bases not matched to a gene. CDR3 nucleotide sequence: TGTGCCAGCAGCCCCGGGACAGGGGGAGTAAGCACAGATACGCAGTATTTT. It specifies CASSPGTGGVSTDTQYF.

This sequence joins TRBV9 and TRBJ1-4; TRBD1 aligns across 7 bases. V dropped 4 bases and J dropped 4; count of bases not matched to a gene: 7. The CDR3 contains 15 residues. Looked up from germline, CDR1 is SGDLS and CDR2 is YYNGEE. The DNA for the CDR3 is TGTGCCAGCAGCCCACGGAGACAGGGTAATGAAAAACTGTTTTTT. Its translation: CASSPRRQGNEKLFF.

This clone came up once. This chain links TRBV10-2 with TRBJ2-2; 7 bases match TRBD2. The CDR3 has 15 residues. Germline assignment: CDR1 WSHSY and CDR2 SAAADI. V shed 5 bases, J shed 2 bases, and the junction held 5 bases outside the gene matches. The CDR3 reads CASSTLAINTGELFF. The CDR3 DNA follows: TGCGCCAGCAGTACACTAGCGATCAACACCGGGGAGCTGTTTTTT.

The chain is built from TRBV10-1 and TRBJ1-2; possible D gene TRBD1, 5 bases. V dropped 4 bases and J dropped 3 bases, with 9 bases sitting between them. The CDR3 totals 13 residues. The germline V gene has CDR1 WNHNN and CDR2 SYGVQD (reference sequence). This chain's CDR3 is CASSATRDYGYTF. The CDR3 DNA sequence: TGCGCCAGCAGTGCGACCAGGGACTATGGCTACACCTTC.

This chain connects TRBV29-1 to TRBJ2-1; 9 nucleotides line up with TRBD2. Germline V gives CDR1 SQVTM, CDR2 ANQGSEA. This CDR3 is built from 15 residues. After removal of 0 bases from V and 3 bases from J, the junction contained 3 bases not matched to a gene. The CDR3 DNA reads TGCAGCGTTGAAGACCGAGCGGGAGGCTACAATGAGCAGTTCTTC. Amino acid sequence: CSVEDRAGGYNEQFF.

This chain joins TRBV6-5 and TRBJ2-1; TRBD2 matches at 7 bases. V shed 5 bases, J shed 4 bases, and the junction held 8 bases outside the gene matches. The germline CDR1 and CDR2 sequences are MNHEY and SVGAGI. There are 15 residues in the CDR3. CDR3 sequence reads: CASSPGLVYYNEQFF. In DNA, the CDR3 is TGTGCCAGCAGTCCTGGACTAGTGTATTACAATGAGCAGTTCTTC.

Here the CDR3 reads CASSSSPPYEQYF. The CDR3 DNA reads TGTGCCAGCAGTTCGAGTCCCCCCTACGAGCAGTACTTC. V and J are TRBV28 and TRBJ2-7; no clear D. Trimming pared 4 bases from V and 2 bases from J, leaving 9 bases between. This CDR3 comprises 13 residues. Germline assignment: CDR1 MDHEN and CDR2 SYDVKM.

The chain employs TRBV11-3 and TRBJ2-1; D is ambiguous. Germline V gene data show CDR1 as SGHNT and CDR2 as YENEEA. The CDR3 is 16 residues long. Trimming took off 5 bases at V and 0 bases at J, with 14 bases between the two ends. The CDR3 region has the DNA TGTGCCAGCAGCCTAGTTACTGTTAGCTCCTACAATGAGCAGTTCTTC. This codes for CASSLVTVSSYNEQFF.

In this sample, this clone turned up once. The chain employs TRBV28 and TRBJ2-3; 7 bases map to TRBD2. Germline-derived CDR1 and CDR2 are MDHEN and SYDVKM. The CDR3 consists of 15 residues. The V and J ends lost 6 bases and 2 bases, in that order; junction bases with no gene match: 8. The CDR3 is CASSPASGYTDTQYF. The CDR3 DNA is TGTGCCAGCAGCCCCGCTAGCGGATACACAGATACGCAGTATTTT.

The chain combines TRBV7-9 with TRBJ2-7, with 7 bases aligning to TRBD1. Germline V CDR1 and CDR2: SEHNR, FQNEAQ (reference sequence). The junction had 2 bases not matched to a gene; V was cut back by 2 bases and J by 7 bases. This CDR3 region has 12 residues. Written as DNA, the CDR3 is TGTGCCAGCAGCTTAAGGGGGCGAGAGCAGTACTTC. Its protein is CASSLRGREQYF. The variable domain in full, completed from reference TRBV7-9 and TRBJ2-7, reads DTGVSQNPRHKITKRGQNVTFRCDPISEHNRLYWYRQTLGQGPEFLTYFQNEAQLEKSRLLSDRFSAERPKGSFSTLEIQRTEQGDSAMYLCASSLRGREQYFGPGTRLTVT.

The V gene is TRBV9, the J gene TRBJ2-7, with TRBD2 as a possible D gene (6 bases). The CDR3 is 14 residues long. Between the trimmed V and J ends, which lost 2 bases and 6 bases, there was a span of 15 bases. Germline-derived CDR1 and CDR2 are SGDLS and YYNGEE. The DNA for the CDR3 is TGTGCCAGCAGCGTCTCCGGGACTTGGAGCGAGCAGTACTTC. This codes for CASSVSGTWSEQYF.

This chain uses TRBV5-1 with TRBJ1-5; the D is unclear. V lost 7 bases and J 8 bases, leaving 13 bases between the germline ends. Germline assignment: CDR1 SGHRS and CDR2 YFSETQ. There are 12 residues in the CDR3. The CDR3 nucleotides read TGCGCCAGCTCCCCAGACGGGGAGCCCCAGCATTTT. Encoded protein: CASSPDGEPQHF.

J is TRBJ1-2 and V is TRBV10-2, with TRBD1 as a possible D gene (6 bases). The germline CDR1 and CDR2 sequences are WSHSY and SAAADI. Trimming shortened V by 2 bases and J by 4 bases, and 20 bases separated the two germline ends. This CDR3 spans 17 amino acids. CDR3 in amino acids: CASSETLQAVGAYGYTF. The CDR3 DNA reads TGCGCCAGCAGTGAGACCCTGCAGGCGGTGGGGGCCTATGGCTACACCTTC.